This TCR beta chain was recorded in a study of T cells in Graves' hyperthyroidism and ophthalmopathy. Whole-study findings and limits: Among thyroid clonotypes expanded above 0.001, most also appeared in blood. Stable hyperthyroidism was told apart from ophthalmopathy by a model built on 13 V-J features.

TCR beta CDR3 region amplification was performed from RNA transcripts. Primed by the HTBI set, a first-round RT-PCR was run on the TCR CDR3. TCRdb ran MiXCR on the multiplex PCR reads and lists one entry per CDR3 protein. Seen here are nearly 750,000 distinct CDR3 sequences, around 40% observed once, and the top ten hold less than 35%. The CDR3 totals 17 residues. Notes on this clonotype: Its antigen is not known. A read error may account for a junction end that differs from germline.

This clonotype was obtained from a woman between 40 and 55 years old with Graves' hyperthyroidism. The rearrangement links TRBV12-3 or TRBV12-4 to TRBJ2-5; 14 bases line up with TRBD2. Specimen: blood. CDR3 sequence reads: CASSYGLAGGIVEAQYF. The CDR3 DNA is TGTGCCAGCAGCTACGGACTAGCGGGAGGAATAGTAGAGGCCCAGTACTTC.